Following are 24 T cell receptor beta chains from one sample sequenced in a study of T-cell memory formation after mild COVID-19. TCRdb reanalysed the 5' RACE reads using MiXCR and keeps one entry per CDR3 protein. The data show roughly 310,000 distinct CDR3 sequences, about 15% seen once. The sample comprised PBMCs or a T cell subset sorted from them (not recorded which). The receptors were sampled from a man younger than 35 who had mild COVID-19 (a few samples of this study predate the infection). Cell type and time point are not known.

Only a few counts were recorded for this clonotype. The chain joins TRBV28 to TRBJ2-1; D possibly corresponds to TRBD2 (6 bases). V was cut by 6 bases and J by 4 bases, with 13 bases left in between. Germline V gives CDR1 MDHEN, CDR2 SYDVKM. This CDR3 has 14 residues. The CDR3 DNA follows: TGTGCCAGCAGCGAAATAGCGGTATACAATGAGCAGTTCTTC. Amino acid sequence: CASSEIAVYNEQFF.

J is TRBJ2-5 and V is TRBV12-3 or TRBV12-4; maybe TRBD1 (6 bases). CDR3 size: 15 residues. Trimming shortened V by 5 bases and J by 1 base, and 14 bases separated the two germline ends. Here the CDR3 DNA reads TGTGCCAGCAGTACCCAACAGGGAACCCAAGAGACCCAGTACTTC. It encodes CASSTQQGTQETQYF.

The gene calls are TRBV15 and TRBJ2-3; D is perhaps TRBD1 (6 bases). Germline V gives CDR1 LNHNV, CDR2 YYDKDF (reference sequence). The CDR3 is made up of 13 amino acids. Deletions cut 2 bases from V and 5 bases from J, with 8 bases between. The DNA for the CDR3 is TGTGCCACCAGCAGAACAGGGATAGATACGCAGTATTTT. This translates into CATSRTGIDTQYF.

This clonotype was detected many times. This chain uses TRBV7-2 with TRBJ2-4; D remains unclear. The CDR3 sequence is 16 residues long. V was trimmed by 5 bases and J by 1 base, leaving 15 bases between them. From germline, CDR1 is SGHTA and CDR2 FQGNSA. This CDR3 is CASSTPIAMAKNIQYF. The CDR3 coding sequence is TGTGCCAGCAGCACCCCCATTGCCATGGCCAAAAACATTCAGTACTTC.

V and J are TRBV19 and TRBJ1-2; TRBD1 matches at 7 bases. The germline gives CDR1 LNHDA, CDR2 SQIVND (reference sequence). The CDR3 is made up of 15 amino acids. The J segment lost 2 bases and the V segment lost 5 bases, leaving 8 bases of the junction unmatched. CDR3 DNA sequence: TGTGCCAGTAGTGACGTTGGGACAGCAAACTATGGCTACACCTTC. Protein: CASSDVGTANYGYTF.

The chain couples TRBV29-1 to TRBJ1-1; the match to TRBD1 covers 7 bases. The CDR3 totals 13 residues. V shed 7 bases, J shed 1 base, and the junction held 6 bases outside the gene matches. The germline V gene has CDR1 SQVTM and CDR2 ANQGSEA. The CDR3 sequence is CSGNRDRNTEAFF. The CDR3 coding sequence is TGCAGCGGCAACCGGGACAGGAACACTGAAGCTTTCTTT.

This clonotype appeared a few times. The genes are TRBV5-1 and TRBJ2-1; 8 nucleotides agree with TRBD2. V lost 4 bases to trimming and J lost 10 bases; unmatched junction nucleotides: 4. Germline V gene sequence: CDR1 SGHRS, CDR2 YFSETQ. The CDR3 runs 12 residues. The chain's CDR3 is CASSGLAEEQFF. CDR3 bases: TGCGCCAGCAGCGGACTAGCCGAGGAGCAGTTCTTC.

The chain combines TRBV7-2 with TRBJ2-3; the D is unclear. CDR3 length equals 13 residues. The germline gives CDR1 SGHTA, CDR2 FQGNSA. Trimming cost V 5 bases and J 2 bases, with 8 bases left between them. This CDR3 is CASSRRLTDTQYF. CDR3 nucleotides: TGTGCCAGCAGCCGGCGTCTCACAGATACGCAGTATTTT.

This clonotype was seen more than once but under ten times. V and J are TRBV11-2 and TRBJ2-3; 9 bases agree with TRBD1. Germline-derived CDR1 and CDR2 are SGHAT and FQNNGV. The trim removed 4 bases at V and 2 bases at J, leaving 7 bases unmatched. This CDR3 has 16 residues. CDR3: CASSSGQGKYTDTQYF. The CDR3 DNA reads TGTGCCAGCAGCTCGGGACAGGGAAAATACACAGATACGCAGTATTTT. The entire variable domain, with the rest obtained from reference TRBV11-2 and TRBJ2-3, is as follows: EAGVAQSPRYKIIEKRQSVAFWCNPISGHATLYWYQQILGQGPKLLIQFQNNGVVDDSQLPKDRFSAERLKGVDSTLKIQPAKLEDSAVYLCASSSGQGKYTDTQYFGPGTRLTVL.

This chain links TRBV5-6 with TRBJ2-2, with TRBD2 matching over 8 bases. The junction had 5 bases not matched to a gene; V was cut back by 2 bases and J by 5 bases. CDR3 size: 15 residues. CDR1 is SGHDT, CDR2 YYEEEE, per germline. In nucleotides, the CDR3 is TGTGCCAGCAGCTTAGCGGGGGCCCCAACCGGGGAGCTGTTTTTT. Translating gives CASSLAGAPTGELFF.

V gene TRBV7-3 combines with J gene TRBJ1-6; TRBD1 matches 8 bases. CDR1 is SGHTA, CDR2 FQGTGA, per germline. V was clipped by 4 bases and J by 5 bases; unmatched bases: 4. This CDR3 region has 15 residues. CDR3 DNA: TGTGCCAGCAGCTCAGGGGGCGCAGATAATTCACCCCTCCACTTT. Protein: CASSSGGADNSPLHF. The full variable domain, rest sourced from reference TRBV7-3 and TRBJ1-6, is GAGVSQTPSNKVTEKGKYVELRCDPISGHTALYWYRQSLGQGPEFLIYFQGTGAADDSGLPNDRFFAVRPEGSVSTLKIQRTERGDSAVYLCASSSGGADNSPLHFGNGTRLTVT.

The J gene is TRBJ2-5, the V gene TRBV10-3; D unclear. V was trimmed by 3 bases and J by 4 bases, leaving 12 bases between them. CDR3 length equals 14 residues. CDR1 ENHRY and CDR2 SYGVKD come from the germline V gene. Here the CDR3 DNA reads TGTGCCATCAGTGAAGCAGGTCAGTTAGAGACCCAGTACTTC. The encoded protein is CAISEAGQLETQYF.

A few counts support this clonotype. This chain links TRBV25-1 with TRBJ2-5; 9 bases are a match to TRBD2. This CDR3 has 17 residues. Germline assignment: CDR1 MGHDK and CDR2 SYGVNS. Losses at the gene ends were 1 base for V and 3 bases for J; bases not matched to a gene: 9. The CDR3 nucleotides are TGTGCCAGCAGTGAATTTGCCGGTAGCGGGGGAGAAGAGACCCAGTACTTC. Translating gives CASSEFAGSGGEETQYF.

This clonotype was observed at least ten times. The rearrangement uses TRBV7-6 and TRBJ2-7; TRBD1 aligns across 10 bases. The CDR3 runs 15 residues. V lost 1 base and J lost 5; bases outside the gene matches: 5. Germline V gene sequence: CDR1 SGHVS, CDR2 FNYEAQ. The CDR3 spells CASSLGQGAINEQYF. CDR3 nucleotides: TGTGCCAGCAGCTTAGGACAGGGGGCCATCAACGAGCAGTACTTC.

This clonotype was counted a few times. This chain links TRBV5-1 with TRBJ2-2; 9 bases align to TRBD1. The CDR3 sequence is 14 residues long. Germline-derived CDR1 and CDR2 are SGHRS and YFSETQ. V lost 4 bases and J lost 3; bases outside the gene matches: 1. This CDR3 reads CASSGTGYTGELFF. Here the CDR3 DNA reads TGCGCCAGCAGCGGGACAGGGTACACCGGGGAGCTGTTTTTT.

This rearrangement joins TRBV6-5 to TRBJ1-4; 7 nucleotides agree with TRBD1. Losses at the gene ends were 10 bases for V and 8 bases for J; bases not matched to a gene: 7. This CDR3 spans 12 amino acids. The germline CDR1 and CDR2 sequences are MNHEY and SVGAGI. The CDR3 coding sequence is TGTGCCACCAGACAGGGTGGCGAAAAACTGTTTTTT. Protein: CATRQGGEKLFF.

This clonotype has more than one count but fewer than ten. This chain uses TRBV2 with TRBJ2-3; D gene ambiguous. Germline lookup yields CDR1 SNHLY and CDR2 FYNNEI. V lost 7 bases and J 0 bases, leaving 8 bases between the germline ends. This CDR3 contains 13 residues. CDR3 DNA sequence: TGTGCCAGCAACGGGTTCAGCACAGATACGCAGTATTTT. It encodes CASNGFSTDTQYF.

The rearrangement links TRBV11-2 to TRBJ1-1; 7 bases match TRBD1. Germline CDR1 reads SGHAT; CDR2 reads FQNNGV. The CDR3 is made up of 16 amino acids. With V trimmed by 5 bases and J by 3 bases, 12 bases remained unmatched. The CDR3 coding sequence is TGTGCCAGCAGCCCATACAGGGGCGGAACGCACACTGAAGCTTTCTTT. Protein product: CASSPYRGGTHTEAFF.

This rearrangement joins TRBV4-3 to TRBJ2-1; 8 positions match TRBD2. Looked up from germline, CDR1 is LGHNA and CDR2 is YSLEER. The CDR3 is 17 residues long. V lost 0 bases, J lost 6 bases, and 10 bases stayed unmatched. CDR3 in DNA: TGCGCCAGCAGCCAAGATTCGGGGCGGGGGGCCGGCAATGAGCAGTTCTTC. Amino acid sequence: CASSQDSGRGAGNEQFF.

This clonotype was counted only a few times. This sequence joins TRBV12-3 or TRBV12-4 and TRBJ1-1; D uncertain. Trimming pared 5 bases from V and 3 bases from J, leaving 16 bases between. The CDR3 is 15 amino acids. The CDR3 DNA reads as TGTGCCAGCAGTGGGTGGGAGGGCGGTGACACTGAAGCTTTCTTT. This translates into CASSGWEGGDTEAFF.

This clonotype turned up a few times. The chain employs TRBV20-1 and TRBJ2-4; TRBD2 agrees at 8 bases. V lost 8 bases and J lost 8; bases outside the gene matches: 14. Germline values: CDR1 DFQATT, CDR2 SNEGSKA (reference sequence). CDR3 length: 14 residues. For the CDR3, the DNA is TGCAGTTCCCCCCCCAGCGGGGGAGGAGACATTCAGTACTTC. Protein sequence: CSSPPSGGGDIQYF.

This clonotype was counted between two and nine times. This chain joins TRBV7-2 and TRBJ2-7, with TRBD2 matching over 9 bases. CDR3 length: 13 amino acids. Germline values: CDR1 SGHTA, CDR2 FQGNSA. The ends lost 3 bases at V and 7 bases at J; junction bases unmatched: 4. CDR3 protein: CASSFAGGHEQYF. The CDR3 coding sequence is TGTGCCAGCAGCTTCGCGGGGGGGCATGAGCAGTACTTC.

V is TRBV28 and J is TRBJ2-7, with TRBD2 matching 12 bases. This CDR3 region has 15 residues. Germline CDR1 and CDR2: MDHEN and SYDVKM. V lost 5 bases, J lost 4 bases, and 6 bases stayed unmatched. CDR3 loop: CASSPRTSGVYEQYV. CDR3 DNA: TGTGCCAGCAGTCCCAGGACTAGCGGGGTATACGAGCAGTACGTC.

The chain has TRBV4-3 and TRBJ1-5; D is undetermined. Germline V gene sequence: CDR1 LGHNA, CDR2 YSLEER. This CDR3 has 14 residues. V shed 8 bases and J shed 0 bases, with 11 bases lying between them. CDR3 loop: CASRGLSSNQPQHF. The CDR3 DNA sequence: TGCGCCAGCCGTGGACTGAGTAGCAATCAGCCCCAGCATTTT.